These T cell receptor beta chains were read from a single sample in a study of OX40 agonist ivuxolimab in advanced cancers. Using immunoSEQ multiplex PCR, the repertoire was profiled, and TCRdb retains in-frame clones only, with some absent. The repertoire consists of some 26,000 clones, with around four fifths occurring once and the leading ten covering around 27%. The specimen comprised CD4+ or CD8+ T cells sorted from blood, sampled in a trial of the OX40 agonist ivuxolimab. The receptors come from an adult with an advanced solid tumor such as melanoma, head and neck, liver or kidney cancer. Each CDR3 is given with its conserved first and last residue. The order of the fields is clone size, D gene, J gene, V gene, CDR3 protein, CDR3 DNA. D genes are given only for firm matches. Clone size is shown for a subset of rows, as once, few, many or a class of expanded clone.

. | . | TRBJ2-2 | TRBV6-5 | CASSFSTGELFF | TGTGCCAGCAGTTTCTCAACCGGGGAGCTGTTTTTT
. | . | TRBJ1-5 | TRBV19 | CASSPWGHQPQHF | TGTGCCAGTAGTCCTTGGGGGCATCAGCCCCAGCATTTT
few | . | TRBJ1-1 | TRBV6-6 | CASTATVSTEAFF | TGTGCCAGCACTGCGACAGTCAGCACTGAAGCTTTCTTT
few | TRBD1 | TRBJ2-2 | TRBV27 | CASNEQGRGTGELFF | TGTGCCAGCAACGAACAGGGGAGAGGCACCGGGGAGCTGTTTTTT
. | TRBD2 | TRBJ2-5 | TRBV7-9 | CASRTREGETQYF | TGTGCCAGCAGGACCAGGGAGGGAGAGACCCAGTACTTC
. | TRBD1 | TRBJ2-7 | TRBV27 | CASSFLGQGPYEQYF | TGTGCCAGCAGTTTTCTGGGACAGGGCCCCTACGAGCAGTACTTC
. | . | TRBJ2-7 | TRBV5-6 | CASSLWGFEQYF | TGTGCCAGCAGCTTGTGGGGATTCGAGCAGTACTTC
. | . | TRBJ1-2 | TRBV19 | CASSSGIRGYTF | TGTGCCAGTAGTTCAGGAATTCGTGGCTACACCTTC
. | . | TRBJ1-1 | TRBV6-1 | CASSESLRMGNTEAFF | TGTGCCAGCAGTGAAAGCCTCCGGATGGGGAACACTGAAGCTTTCTTT
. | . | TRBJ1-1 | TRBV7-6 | CASSLRQNTEAFF | TGTGCCAGCAGCCTTAGACAGAACACTGAAGCTTTCTTT
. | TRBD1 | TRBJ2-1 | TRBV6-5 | CASSPETGGNEQFF | TGTGCCAGCAGTCCAGAGACAGGGGGCAATGAGCAGTTCTTC
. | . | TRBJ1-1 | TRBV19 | CASSISAGSTEAFF | TGTGCCAGTAGTATTAGTGCCGGTAGCACTGAAGCTTTCTTT
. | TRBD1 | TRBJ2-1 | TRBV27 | CASSPFQGGAYNEQFF | TGTGCCAGCAGTCCCTTCCAAGGGGGCGCCTACAATGAGCAGTTCTTC
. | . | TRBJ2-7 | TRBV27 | CASSPSSYEQYF | TGTGCCAGCAGCCCCAGCTCCTACGAGCAGTACTTC
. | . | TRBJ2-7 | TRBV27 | CASSNGSPGYEQYF | TGTGCCAGCAGTAACGGGTCTCCCGGGTACGAGCAGTACTTC
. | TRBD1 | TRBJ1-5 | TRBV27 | CASSLYRGHDQPQHF | TGTGCCAGCAGTTTATACAGGGGCCATGATCAGCCCCAGCATTTT
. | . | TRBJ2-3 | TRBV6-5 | CASSYLREEYF | TGTGCCAGCAGTTACTTAAGGGAGGAGTATTTT
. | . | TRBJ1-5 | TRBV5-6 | CASSLSGQPQHF | TGTGCCAGCAGCTTGTCGGGTCAGCCCCAGCATTTT
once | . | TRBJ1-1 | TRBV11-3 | CASSFNWGAEAFF | TGTGCCAGCAGCTTTAACTGGGGGGCTGAAGCTTTCTTT
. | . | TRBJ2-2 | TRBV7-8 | CASSPDINTGELFF | TGTGCCAGCAGCCCGGACATCAACACCGGGGAGCTGTTTTTT
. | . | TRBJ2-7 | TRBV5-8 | CASSFQVTYEQYF | TGTGCCAGCAGCTTCCAGGTAACCTACGAGCAGTACTTC
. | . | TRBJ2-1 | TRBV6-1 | CASGLSWGEQFF | TGTGCCAGCGGACTCTCCTGGGGTGAGCAGTTCTTC
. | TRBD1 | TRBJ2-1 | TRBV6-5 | CASSDRGPNEQFF | TGTGCCAGCTCGGACAGGGGGCCCAATGAGCAGTTCTTC
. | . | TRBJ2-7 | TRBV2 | CASCLGDEQYF | TGTGCCAGCTGCCTCGGTGACGAGCAGTACTTC
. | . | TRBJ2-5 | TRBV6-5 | CASSYGGTETQYF | TGTGCCAGCAGTTATGGGGGGACAGAGACCCAGTACTTC
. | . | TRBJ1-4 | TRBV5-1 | CASSLGGTNEKLFF | TGCGCCAGCAGCTTGGGGGGAACTAATGAAAAACTGTTTTTT
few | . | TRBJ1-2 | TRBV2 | CASSEETREEVSIF | TGTGCCAGCAGTGAAGAGACCAGGGAGGAGGTCAGCATCTTC
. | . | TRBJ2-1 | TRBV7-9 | CASSPPGFNEQFF | TGTGCCAGCAGCCCCCCCGGATTCAATGAGCAGTTCTTC
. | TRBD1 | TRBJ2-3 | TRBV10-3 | CAISESGQGGPDTQYF | TGTGCCATCAGTGAGTCAGGACAGGGTGGTCCAGATACGCAGTATTTT
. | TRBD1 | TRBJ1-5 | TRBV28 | CASSPGQGPYSNQPQHF | TGTGCCAGCAGTCCGGGACAGGGACCATATAGCAATCAGCCCCAGCATTTT
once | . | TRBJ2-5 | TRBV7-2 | CASSSLGALAATQYF | TGTGCCAGCAGCTCCCTTGGGGCCCTAGCAGCGACCCAGTACTTC
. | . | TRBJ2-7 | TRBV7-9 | CASSPTSLIDTLRLDEQYF | TGTGCCAGCAGCCCTACCTCATTGATAGACACACTCCGTCTCGACGAGCAGTACTTC
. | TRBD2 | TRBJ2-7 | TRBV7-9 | CASSSSSGGPPYEQYF | TGTGCCAGCAGCTCGTCTAGCGGGGGTCCCCCCTACGAGCAGTACTTC
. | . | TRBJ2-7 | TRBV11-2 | CASSLGGTYEQYF | TGTGCCAGCAGCTTAGGGGGCACCTACGAGCAGTACTTC
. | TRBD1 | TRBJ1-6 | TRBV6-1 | CASRTGSDSPLHF | TGTGCCAGCAGGACAGGGTCGGATTCACCCCTCCACTTT
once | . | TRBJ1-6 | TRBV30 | CAWTGAYNSPLHF | TGTGCCTGGACAGGCGCCTATAATTCACCCCTCCACTTT
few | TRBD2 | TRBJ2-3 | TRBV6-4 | CASSERAGESDTQYF | TGTGCCAGCAGCGAACGGGCGGGAGAGTCAGATACGCAGTATTTT
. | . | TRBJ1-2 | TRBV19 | CASSMSFYGYTF | TGTGCCAGTAGTATGAGTTTCTATGGCTACACCTTC
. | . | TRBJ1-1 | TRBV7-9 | CASTDGREAFF | TGTGCCAGCACCGACGGGAGGGAAGCTTTCTTT
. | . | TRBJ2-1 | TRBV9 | CASSANKAQFF | TGTGCCAGCAGCGCAAACAAGGCGCAGTTCTTC
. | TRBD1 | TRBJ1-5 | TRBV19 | CASTTGQGGNQPQHF | TGTGCCAGTACCACAGGACAGGGAGGCAATCAGCCCCAGCATTTT
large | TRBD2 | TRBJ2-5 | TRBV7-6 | CASRPTSGQETQYF | TGTGCCAGCAGACCTACTAGCGGTCAAGAGACCCAGTACTTC